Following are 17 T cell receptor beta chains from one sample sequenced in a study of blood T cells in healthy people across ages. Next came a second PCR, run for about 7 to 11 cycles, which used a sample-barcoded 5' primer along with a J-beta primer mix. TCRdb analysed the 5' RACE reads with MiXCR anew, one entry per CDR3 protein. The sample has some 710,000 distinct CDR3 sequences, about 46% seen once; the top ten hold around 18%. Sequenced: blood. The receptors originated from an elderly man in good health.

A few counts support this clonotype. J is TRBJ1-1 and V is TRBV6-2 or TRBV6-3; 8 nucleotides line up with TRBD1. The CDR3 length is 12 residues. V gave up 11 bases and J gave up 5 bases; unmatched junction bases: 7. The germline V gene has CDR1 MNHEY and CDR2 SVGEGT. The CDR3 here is CAAGQGGTEAFF. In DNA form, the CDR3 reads TGTGCCGCCGGACAGGGTGGAACTGAAGCTTTCTTT.

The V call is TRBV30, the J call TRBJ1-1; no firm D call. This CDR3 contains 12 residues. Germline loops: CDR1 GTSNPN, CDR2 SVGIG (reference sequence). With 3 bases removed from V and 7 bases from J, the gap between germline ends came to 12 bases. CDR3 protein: CAWSATRLEAFF. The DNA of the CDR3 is TGTGCCTGGAGCGCAACCCGCCTTGAAGCTTTCTTT.

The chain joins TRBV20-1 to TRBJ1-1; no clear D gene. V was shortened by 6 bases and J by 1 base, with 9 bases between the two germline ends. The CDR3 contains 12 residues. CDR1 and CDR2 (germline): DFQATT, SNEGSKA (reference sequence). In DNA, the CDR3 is TGCAGTGCGACAAAACCGAACACTGAAGCTTTCTTT. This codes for CSATKPNTEAFF.

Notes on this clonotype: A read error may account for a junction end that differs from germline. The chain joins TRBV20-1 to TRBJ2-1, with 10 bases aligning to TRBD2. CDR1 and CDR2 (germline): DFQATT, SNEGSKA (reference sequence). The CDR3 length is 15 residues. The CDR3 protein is CSAPGLARGYNEQLF. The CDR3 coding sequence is TGCAGTGCCCCGGGACTAGCGCGAGGATACAATGAGCAGTTATTC.

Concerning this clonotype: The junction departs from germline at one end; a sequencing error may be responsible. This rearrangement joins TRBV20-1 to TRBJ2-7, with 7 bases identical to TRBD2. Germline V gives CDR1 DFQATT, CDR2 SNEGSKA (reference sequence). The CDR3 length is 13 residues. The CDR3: CSASPGTIYEQDF. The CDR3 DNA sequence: TGCAGTGCTAGCCCCGGGACTATCTACGAGCAGGACTTC.

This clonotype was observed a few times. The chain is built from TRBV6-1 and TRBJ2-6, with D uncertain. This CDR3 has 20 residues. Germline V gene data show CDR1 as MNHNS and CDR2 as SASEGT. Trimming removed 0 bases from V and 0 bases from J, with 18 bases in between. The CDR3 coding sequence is TGTGCCAGCAGTGAAGCGTACTCGGGCGTATCTTTCTCTGGGGCCAACGTCCTGACTTTC. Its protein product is CASSEAYSGVSFSGANVLTF.

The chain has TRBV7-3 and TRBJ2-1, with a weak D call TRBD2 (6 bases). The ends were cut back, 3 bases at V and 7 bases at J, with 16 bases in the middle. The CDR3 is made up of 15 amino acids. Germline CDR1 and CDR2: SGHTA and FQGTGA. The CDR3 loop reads CASSFGGEPGNEQFF. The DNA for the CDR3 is TGTGCCAGCAGCTTCGGGGGAGAGCCTGGAAATGAGCAGTTCTTC.

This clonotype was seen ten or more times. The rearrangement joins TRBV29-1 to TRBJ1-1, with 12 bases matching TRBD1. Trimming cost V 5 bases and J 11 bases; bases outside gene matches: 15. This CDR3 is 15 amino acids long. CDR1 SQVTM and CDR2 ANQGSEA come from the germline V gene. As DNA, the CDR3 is TGCAGCGTTACTCCCGGGACAGGGGGCCCTTCCGGGGCTTTCTTT. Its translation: CSVTPGTGGPSGAFF. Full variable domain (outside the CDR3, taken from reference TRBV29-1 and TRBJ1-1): SAVISQKPSRDICQRGTSLTIQCQVDSQVTMMFWYRQQPGQSLTLIATANQGSEATYESGFVIDKFPISRPNLTFSTLTVSNMSPEDSSIYLCSVTPGTGGPSGAFFGQGTRLTVV.

The CDR3 spells CASSVTGTEQFF. CDR3 bases: TGTGCCAGCAGCGTAACCGGGACAGAGCAGTTCTTC. The chain joins TRBV9 to TRBJ2-1; D may be TRBD1 (6 bases). V dropped 1 base and J dropped 10 bases, with 9 bases sitting between them. This CDR3 spans 12 amino acids. Germline lookup yields CDR1 SGDLS and CDR2 YYNGEE.

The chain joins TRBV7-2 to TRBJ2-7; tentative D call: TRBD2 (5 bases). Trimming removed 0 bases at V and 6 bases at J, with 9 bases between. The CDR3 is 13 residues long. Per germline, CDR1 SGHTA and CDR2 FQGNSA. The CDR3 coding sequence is TGTGCCAGCAGCTTAGCGGTAGCGTCCGAGCAGTACTTC. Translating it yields CASSLAVASEQYF.

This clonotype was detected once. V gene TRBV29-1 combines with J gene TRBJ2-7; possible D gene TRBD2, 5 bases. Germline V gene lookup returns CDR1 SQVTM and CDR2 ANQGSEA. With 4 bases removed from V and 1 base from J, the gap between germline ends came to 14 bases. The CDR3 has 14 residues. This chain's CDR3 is CSVAVNEGSYEQYF. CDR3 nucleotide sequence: TGCAGCGTTGCAGTTAACGAGGGTTCCTACGAGCAGTACTTC.

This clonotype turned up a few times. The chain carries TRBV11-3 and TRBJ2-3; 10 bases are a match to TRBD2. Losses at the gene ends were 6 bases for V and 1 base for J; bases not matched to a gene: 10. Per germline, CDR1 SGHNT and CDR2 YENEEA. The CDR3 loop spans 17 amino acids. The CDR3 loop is CASSPPSGSARTDTQYF. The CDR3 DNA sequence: TGTGCCAGCAGTCCACCTAGCGGGAGTGCCCGCACAGATACGCAGTATTTT.

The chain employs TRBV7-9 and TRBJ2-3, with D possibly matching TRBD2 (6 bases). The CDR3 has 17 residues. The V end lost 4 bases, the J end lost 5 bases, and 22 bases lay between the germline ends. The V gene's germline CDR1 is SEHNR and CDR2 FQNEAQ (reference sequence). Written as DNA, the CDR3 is TGTGCCAGCAGCTACAACGGGTTTGGGAGGTCCAAAGATACGCAGTATTTT. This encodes CASSYNGFGRSKDTQYF.

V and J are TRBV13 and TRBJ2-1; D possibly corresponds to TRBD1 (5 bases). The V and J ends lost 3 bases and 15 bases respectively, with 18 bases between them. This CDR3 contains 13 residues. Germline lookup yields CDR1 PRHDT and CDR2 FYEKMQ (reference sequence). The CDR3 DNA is TGTGCCAGCAGCTTCGGTGCAGGACAACTCGGGTTCTTC. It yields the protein CASSFGAGQLGFF.

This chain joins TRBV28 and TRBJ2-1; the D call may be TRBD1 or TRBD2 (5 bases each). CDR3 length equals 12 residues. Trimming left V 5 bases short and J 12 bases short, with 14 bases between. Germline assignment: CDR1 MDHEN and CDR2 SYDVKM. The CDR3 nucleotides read TGTGCCAGCAGTCTGCGTCCGGGACCGCAGTTCTTC. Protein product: CASSLRPGPQFF. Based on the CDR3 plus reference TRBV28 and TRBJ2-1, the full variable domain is DVKVTQSSRYLVKRTGEKVFLECVQDMDHENMFWYRQDPGLGLRLIYFSYDVKMKEKGDIPEGYSVSREKKERFSLILESASTNQTSMYLCASSLRPGPQFFGPGTRLTVL.

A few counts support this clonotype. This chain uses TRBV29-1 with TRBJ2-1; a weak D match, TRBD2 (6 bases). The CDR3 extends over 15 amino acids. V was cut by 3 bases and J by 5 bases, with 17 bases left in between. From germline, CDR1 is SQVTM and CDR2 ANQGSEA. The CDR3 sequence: CSVDSHGSQDNEQFF. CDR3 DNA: TGCAGCGTTGATTCGCACGGGAGCCAAGACAATGAGCAGTTCTTC.

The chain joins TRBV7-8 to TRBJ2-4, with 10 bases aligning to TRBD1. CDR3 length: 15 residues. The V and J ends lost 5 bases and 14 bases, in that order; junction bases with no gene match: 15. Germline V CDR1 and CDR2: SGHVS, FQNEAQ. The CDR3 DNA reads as TGTGCCAGCAGCACCCGGACAGGGGGACCATCCGGGGAGTACTTC. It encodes CASSTRTGGPSGEYF.